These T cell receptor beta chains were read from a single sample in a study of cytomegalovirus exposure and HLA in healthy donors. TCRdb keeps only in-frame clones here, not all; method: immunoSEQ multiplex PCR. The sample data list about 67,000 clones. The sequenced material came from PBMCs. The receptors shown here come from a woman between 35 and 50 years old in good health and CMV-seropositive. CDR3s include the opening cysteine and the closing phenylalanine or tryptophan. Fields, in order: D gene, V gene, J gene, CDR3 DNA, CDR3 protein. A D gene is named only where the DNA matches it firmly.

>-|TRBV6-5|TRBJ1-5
TGTGCCAGCAGTGCGGGACGGCAGAACAATCAGCCCCAGCATTTT
CASSAGRQNNQPQHF
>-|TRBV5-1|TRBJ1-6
TGCGCCAGCAGCTTGGATCAGGATAATTCACCCCTCCACTTT
CASSLDQDNSPLHF
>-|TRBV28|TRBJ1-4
TGTGCCAGCAGTCCCCACCGGACACTACCTAATGAAAAACTGTTTTTT
CASSPHRTLPNEKLFF
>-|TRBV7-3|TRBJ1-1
TGTGCCAGCAGCTTTGGGGAGGACACTGAAGCTTTCTTT
CASSFGEDTEAFF
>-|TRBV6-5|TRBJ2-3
TGTGCCAGCAGTTACACAGTCCTACACACAGATACGCAGTATTTT
CASSYTVLHTDTQYF
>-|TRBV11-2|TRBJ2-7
TGTGCCAGCAGCTTAGGATTATGGACAGCCTACGAGCAGTACTTC
CASSLGLWTAYEQYF
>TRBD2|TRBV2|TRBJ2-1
TGTGCCAGCAGTGATCGAGCGGGGTCCGGGTTCTTC
CASSDRAGSGFF
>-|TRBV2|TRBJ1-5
TGTGCCAGCAGTGTAGACTATCAGCCCCAGCATTTT
CASSVDYQPQHF
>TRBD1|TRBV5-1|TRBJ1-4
TGCGCCAGCAGCTTGTGGCAGGGGGCAGGGGAAAAACTGTTTTTT
CASSLWQGAGEKLFF
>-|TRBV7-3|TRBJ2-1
TGTGCCAGCAGCGACCGGACAAAACCCCACAATGAGCAGTTCTTC
CASSDRTKPHNEQFF
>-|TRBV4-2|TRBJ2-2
TGTGCCAGCAGCCAAGCGTACCCGGACTTGAACACCGGGGAGCTGTTTTTT
CASSQAYPDLNTGELFF
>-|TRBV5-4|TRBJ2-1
TGTGCCAGCAGCTTGGCGCCAGTGGGCGGGGGCACGAACGAGCAGTTCTTC
CASSLAPVGGGTNEQFF
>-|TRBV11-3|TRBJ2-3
TGTGCCAGCAGCCTGGAGGGAGATACGCAGTATTTT
CASSLEGDTQYF
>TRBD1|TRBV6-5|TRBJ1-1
TGTGCCAGCAGTCCCGGGGGACAGGGATCTTTCTTT
CASSPGGQGSFF
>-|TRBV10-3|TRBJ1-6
TGTGCCACCCTACCGGGGAATCGGTCAAATTCACCCCTCCACTTT
CATLPGNRSNSPLHF
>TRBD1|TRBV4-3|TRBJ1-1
TGCGCCAGCAGCCAAGTTTTGGGTGGGACAGGACATTCGGGGCTGAACACTGAAGCTTTCTTT
CASSQVLGGTGHSGLNTEAFF
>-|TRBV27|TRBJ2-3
TGTGCCAGCAGTTTAGAGGGAATGAGGACAGATACGCAGTATTTT
CASSLEGMRTDTQYF
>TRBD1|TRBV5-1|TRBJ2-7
TGCGCCAGCAGCTCCGGGACAGGGGACTCCTACGAGCAGTACTTC
CASSSGTGDSYEQYF
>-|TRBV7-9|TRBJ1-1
TGTGCCAGCAGCAGCTTTGGGGGGGATACTGAAGCTTTCTTT
CASSSFGGDTEAFF
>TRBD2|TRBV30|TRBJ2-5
TGTGCCTTAGCGGGACCTTCGGGAGAGACCCAGTACTTC
CALAGPSGETQYF
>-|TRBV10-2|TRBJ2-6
TGCGCCAGCAGTTATAGCGGCATTAACTCTGGGGCCAACGTCCTGACTTTC
CASSYSGINSGANVLTF
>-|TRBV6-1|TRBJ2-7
TGTGCCAGCAGTGAGGCACAGAGATGGAACTCCTACGAGCAGTACTTC
CASSEAQRWNSYEQYF
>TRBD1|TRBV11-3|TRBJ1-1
TGTGCCAGCAGCACCAGGGGGACTGAAGCTTTCTTT
CASSTRGTEAFF
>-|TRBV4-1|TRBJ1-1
TGCGCCAGCAGGGCTCAGCGGGGGGATGCTTTCTTT
CASRAQRGDAFF
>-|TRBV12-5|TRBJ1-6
TGTGCTAGTGGCCCGGACAGAACCTATTCACCCCTCCACTTT
CASGPDRTYSPLHF
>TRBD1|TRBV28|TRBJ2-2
TGTGCCAGCAGTTCACCACTCACAGGGGGCTTGGACACCGGGGAGCTGTTTTTT
CASSSPLTGGLDTGELFF
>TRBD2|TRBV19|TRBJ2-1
TGTGCCAGTAGTCTCGGACTAGCGGGAGGAGGTGAGCAGTTCTTC
CASSLGLAGGGEQFF
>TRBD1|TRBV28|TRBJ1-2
TGTGCCAGCAGACCGCATGGACAGGGGGAGGGGTATGGCTACACCTTC
CASRPHGQGEGYGYTF
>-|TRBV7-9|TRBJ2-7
TGTGCCAGCAGCCGAGACAGACTAGTGTTAGGGGAGCAGTACTTC
CASSRDRLVLGEQYF
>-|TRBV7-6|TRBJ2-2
TGTGCCAGCAGCTTGGCGACAGAACCCAACACCGGGGAGCTGTTTTTT
CASSLATEPNTGELFF
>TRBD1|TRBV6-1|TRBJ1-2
TGTGCCAGCACCAGGACAGGGACGAGAGGCTACACCTTC
CASTRTGTRGYTF
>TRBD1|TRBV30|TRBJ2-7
TGTGCCGCCCAGACAGGGAGTCACGAGCAGTACTTC
CAAQTGSHEQYF
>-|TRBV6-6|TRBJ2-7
TGTGCCAGCAGCCCCCCGGAGCCCTACGAGCAGTACTTC
CASSPPEPYEQYF
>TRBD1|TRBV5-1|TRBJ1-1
TGCGCCAGCAGCTTCCGGACAGGTCGGGACACTGAAGCTTTCTTT
CASSFRTGRDTEAFF
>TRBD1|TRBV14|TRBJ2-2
TGTGCCAGCAGCCAGACAGGGGGAAGAGGGCACACCGGGGAGCTGTTTTTT
CASSQTGGRGHTGELFF
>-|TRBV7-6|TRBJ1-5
TGTGCCAGCAGCTTCCAACAGGGTCAGCCCCAGCATTTT
CASSFQQGQPQHF
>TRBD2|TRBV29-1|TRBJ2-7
TGCAGCGTTGGGACTAGCGGGGCCCTTCAGTACTTC
CSVGTSGALQYF
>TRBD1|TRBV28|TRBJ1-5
TGTGCCAGCAGTGATCAGGGGGCCGAGTATAGCAATCAGCCCCAGCATTTT
CASSDQGAEYSNQPQHF
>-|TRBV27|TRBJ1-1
TGTGCCAGCAGTTTATCGAAGGGGGTGGGCACTGAAGCTTTCTTT
CASSLSKGVGTEAFF
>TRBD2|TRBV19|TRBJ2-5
TGTGCCAGTAGTAGGGGAAGGACGGGAGGAGGGGAGACCCAGTACTTC
CASSRGRTGGGETQYF
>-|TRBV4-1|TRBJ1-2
TGCGCCAGCAGCCTAATCAGGGGATCCGAGATTTATGGCTACACCTTC
CASSLIRGSEIYGYTF
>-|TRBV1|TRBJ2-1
TGCACCAGCAGCCAAGATAAGAGGGCGGGTCAGTTCTTC
CTSSQDKRAGQFF
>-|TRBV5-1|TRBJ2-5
TGCGCCAGCAGCTTAGGACTAACCTTTGCGACCCAGTACTTC
CASSLGLTFATQYF
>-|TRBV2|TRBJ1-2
TGTGCCAGCACACAGGTTGGTGGCTACACCTTC
CASTQVGGYTF
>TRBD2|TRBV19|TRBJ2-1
TGTGCCAGTAGTTCCTCCCCCGGGACTAGCGGGACCGGCGAGCAGTTCTTC
CASSSSPGTSGTGEQFF
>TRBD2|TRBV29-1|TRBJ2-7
TGCAGCGTTGAAGCCCCGGGAGGAGTCTACGAGCAGTACTTC
CSVEAPGGVYEQYF
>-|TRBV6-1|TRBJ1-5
TGTGCCAGCCGGGATAGCAATCAGCCCCAGCATTTT
CASRDSNQPQHF
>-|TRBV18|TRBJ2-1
TGTGCCAGCTCACCCCTAAATCGACTACTACCGGGTGAGCAGTTCTTC
CASSPLNRLLPGEQFF
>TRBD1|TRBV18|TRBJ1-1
TGTGCCAGCTCACCAATTGGACAGGGCGAAATGGCGGCTTTCTTT
CASSPIGQGEMAAFF
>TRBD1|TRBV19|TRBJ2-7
TGTGCCAGTAGCATGGGAGGAGGGACAGGTACCTACGAGCAGTACTTC
CASSMGGGTGTYEQYF
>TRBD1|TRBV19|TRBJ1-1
TGTGCCAGTAGTCCGAGACAGGGGTACACTGAAGCTTTCTTT
CASSPRQGYTEAFF